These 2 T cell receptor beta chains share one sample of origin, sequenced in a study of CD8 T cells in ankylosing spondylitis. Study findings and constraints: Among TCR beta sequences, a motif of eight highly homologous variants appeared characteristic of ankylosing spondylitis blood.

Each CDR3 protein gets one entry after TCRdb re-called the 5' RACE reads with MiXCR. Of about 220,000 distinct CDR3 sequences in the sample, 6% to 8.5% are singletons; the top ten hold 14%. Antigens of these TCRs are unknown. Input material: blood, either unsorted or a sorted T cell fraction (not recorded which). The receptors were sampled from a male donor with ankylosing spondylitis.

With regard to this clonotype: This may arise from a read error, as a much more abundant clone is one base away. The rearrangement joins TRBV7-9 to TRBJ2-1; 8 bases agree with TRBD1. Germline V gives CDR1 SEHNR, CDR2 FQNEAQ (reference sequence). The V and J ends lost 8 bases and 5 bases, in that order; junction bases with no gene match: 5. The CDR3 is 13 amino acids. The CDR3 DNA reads TGTGCCAGCCAGGACAGGGAAAACAATGAGCAGTTCTTC. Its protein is CASQDRENNEQFF. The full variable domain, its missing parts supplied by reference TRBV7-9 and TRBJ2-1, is DTGVSQNPRHKITKRGQNVTFRCDPISEHNRLYWYRQTLGQGPEFLTYFQNEAQLEKSRLLSDRFSAERPKGSFSTLEIQRTEQGDSAMYLCASQDRENNEQFFGPGTRLTVL.

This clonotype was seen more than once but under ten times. CDR3 protein: CASSYIGGDYNEQFF. The CDR3 nucleotides are TGTGCCAGCTCATATATAGGGGGGGACTACAATGAGCAGTTCTTC. The chain employs TRBV18 and TRBJ2-1; D may be TRBD2 (7 bases). This CDR3 spans 15 amino acids. The ends were cut back, 5 bases at V and 3 bases at J, with 14 bases in the middle. Germline lookup yields CDR1 KGHSH and CDR2 LQKENI. The whole variable domain, filled in from reference TRBV18 and TRBJ2-1, reads NAGVMQNPRHLVRRRGQEARLRCSPMKGHSHVYWYRQLPEEGLKFMVYLQKENIIDESGMPKERFSAEFPKEGPSILRIQQVVRGDSAAYFCASSYIGGDYNEQFFGPGTRLTVL.